Detailed here is one TCR beta chain. Its antigen is not identified. TCRdb called the 5' RACE reads again in MiXCR, with one record for every CDR3 protein. The sample has about 100,000 distinct CDR3 sequences; 11% are singletons. This entry belongs to a study of T-cell memory formation after mild COVID-19. Overall study findings and caveats: Specificity for SARS-CoV-2 was not confirmed among the second-wave clones peaking on day 37. The finding that pre-infection memory included some responding clones suggested that cross-reactive memory joined. Of the contracting clones, CD4+ ones lay mainly in CM and EM, and CD8+ ones in EMRA.

Material for sequencing was PBMCs or a T cell subset sorted from them (not recorded which). The source of this sequence is a man aged 18 to 30 who had mild COVID-19 (a few samples of this study predate the infection). Cell type and time point are not known.

CDR3 in amino acids: CATGLGGGGPQHF. The DNA of the CDR3 is TGTGCCACCGGGCTGGGGGGGGGCGGGCCCCAGCATTTT. The chain combines TRBV24-1 with TRBJ1-5, with D possibly being TRBD1 (6 bases). The ends were cut back, 9 bases at V and 9 bases at J, with 17 bases in the middle. In germline, CDR1 is KGHDR, CDR2 SFDVKD. The CDR3 contains 13 residues.